The entry below describes one TCR beta chain. The germline gives CDR1 MNHNS, CDR2 SASEGT. CDR3 length: 15 amino acids. With 7 bases removed from V and 3 bases from J, the gap between germline ends came to 16 bases. Only in-frame clones appear in the TCRdb table, and some are missing; sequencing was by immunoSEQ multiplex PCR. The table lists 80,000 to 95,000 clones, approximately 95% of them singletons. These data come from a study of technical replicates of blood from a few donors. The TCR sequence derives from a human donor in good health. This rearrangement joins TRBV6-1 to TRBJ1-5; D remains unclear. The specimen sequenced was T cells isolated from PBMCs. The CDR3 spells CASNVQWRNNQPQHF. The DNA of the CDR3 is TGTGCCAGCAACGTACAATGGAGGAACAATCAGCCCCAGCATTTT.